This entry lists 30 T cell receptor beta chains sequenced from one sample in a study of control samples from healthy donors and cancer patients. This table comes from immunoSEQ multiplex PCR, and its TCRdb copy is limited to in-frame clones, with some not included. The sample has 150,000 or so clones, around 96% seen once; the top ten hold 5% to 6.5%. Specimen: blood. These receptors originate from a man aged 35-49 years in good health.

This chain links TRBV15 with TRBJ2-5; no firm D call. Germline CDR1 reads LNHNV; CDR2 reads YYDKDF (reference sequence). V lost 0 bases to trimming and J lost 13 bases, with 15 bases between them. The CDR3 is made up of 13 amino acids. CDR3 in DNA: TGTGCCACCAGCAGAGATCGGAGTGACACCTTGTACTTC. It encodes CATSRDRSDTLYF.

The J gene is TRBJ2-7, the V gene TRBV5-1; tentatively, D is TRBD1 or TRBD2 (5 bases each). In germline, CDR1 is SGHRS, CDR2 YFSETQ. The CDR3 has 14 amino acids. The V end was cut by 0 bases, the J end by 2 bases, with 9 bases between. CDR3 DNA sequence: TGCGCCAGCAGCTTGGTTGGGGGAACCTACGAGCAGTACTTC. Amino acids: CASSLVGGTYEQYF.

This clone was recorded once. The chain employs TRBV5-1 and TRBJ2-5; TRBD1 might be the D (5 bases). From germline, CDR1 is SGHRS and CDR2 YFSETQ. V was cut by 0 bases and J by 2 bases, with 11 bases left in between. There are 15 residues in the CDR3. The chain's CDR3 is CASSLGPGSQETQYF. The CDR3 nucleotides read TGCGCCAGCAGCTTGGGGCCAGGGTCACAAGAGACCCAGTACTTC.

The chain carries TRBV11-2 and TRBJ1-1; 8 nucleotides align to TRBD1. V was clipped by 3 bases and J by 0 bases; unmatched bases: 6. The CDR3 is made up of 16 amino acids. Germline CDR1 SGHAT, CDR2 FQNNGV. The CDR3 coding sequence is TGTGCCAGCAGCTTCCGGACAGGGCTGATGAACACTGAAGCTTTCTTT. Translated, it gives CASSFRTGLMNTEAFF.

This clone was seen only once. The chain combines TRBV27 with TRBJ2-7; 9 bases match TRBD1. V lost 7 bases and J lost 3; bases outside the gene matches: 7. This CDR3 has 14 residues. Germline V CDR1 and CDR2: MNHEY, SMNVEV (reference sequence). Written as DNA, the CDR3 is TGTGCCAGCAAGCCGGGACAGGGTTTCTACGAGCAGTACTTC. Its translation: CASKPGQGFYEQYF.

This chain joins TRBV18 and TRBJ2-7; TRBD1 matches at 8 bases. V shed 6 bases, J shed 4 bases, and the junction held 8 bases outside the gene matches. The CDR3 contains 14 residues. CDR1 is KGHSH and CDR2 is LQKENI in the germline V gene. CDR3 amino acids: CASSLDRGKYEQYF. The CDR3 DNA reads TGTGCCAGCTCGCTAGACAGGGGAAAATACGAGCAGTACTTC.

The CDR3, as DNA: TGTGCCAGCAGTTCCAGGACAGGGCTGGACAATCAGCCCCAGCATTTT. It specifies CASSSRTGLDNQPQHF. The chain joins TRBV27 to TRBJ1-5; the match to TRBD1 covers 8 bases. CDR1 is MNHEY, CDR2 SMNVEV, per germline (reference sequence). CDR3 length: 16 amino acids. V dropped 4 bases and J dropped 3; count of bases not matched to a gene: 8.

CDR3 DNA: TGTGCCAGCAGCTTAGCGCGGCAGGGAATGGAGGGCTACACCTTC. Its translation: CASSLARQGMEGYTF. V is TRBV7-9 and J is TRBJ1-2, with D perhaps TRBD1 (5 bases). V was clipped by 0 bases and J by 8 bases, with 16 bases between them. The CDR3 loop spans 15 amino acids. From germline, CDR1 is SEHNR and CDR2 FQNEAQ (reference sequence).

J is TRBJ2-1 and V is TRBV5-1; TRBD2 aligns across 11 bases. Losses at the gene ends were 4 bases for V and 3 bases for J; bases not matched to a gene: 3. Germline V lookup: CDR1 SGHRS, CDR2 YFSETQ. The CDR3 consists of 15 residues. CDR3: CASSVTSGDYNEQFF. The CDR3 nucleotides are TGCGCCAGCAGCGTGACTAGCGGGGACTACAATGAGCAGTTCTTC.

Turning to this clone: Germline is not matched at one junction end, which may reflect a read error. The V call is TRBV7-3, the J call TRBJ2-5, with 7 bases matching TRBD2. Germline V gene data show CDR1 as SGHTA and CDR2 as FQGTGA. CDR3 length: 14 amino acids. The CDR3 region is CASSLTGGRETQYF. The CDR3 DNA sequence: TGTGCCAGCAGCCTAACAGGCGGGAGAGAGACCCAGTACTTC.

The chain employs TRBV27 and TRBJ2-7; weak D call: TRBD1 (6 bases). The CDR3 loop spans 13 amino acids. Germline V gene data show CDR1 as MNHEY and CDR2 as SMNVEV (reference sequence). The V gene lost 7 bases and the J gene lost 3 bases, with 13 bases spanning the gap. CDR3 region: CASNRDGSYEQYF. CDR3 nucleotide sequence: TGTGCCAGCAACAGGGACGGAAGCTACGAGCAGTACTTC.

V and J are TRBV3-1 (or the pseudogene TRBV3-2) and TRBJ1-6, with D unclear. V was clipped by 0 bases and J by 7 bases, with 10 bases between them. Germline V gives CDR1 LGHDT, CDR2 YNNKEL (reference sequence). The CDR3 totals 15 residues. The CDR3 sequence is CASSQDRHRNSPLHF. The CDR3 nucleotides read TGTGCCAGCAGCCAAGATAGGCATCGCAATTCACCCCTCCACTTT.

This chain uses TRBV6-6 with TRBJ1-1; tentative D call: TRBD1 (5 bases). Trimming pared 6 bases from V and 4 bases from J, leaving 18 bases between. CDR3 length equals 15 residues. Per germline, CDR1 MNHNY and CDR2 SVGAGI (reference sequence). CDR3 sequence reads: CASRTVEGAPTEAFF. CDR3 sequence (DNA): TGTGCCAGCAGGACCGTCGAAGGGGCCCCCACTGAAGCTTTCTTT.

This sequence joins TRBV12-3 or TRBV12-4 and TRBJ1-6; possibly TRBD1 for D (5 bases). The V end lost 3 bases, the J end lost 12 bases, and 6 bases lay between the germline ends. The CDR3 covers 11 residues. The CDR3 DNA follows: TGTGCCAGCAGTTTCGGGGGACCCCTCCACTTT. This codes for CASSFGGPLHF.

The chain couples TRBV11-2 to TRBJ2-3; TRBD2 is a possible D gene (6 bases). The V gene lost 0 bases and the J gene lost 3 bases, with 13 bases spanning the gap. The CDR3 loop spans 16 amino acids. The germline CDR1 and CDR2 sequences are SGHAT and FQNNGV. The CDR3 is CASSLDLAGTTDTQYF. The CDR3 region has the DNA TGTGCCAGCAGCTTAGATCTGGCAGGGACTACAGATACGCAGTATTTT.

The chain uses TRBV11-2 and TRBJ2-7; TRBD1 matches 8 bases. J was trimmed by 6 bases and V by 5 bases; bases with no gene match: 6. The germline V gene encodes CDR1 SGHAT and CDR2 FQNNGV. The CDR3 is 13 amino acids. This CDR3 is CASSQDRVREQYF. The CDR3 coding sequence is TGTGCCAGCAGCCAGGACAGGGTGCGCGAGCAGTACTTC.

CDR3 in amino acids: CASRRGLAGGTDTQYF. CDR3 nucleotide sequence: TGTGCCAGCAGACGGGGACTAGCGGGGGGGACTGATACGCAGTATTTT. The J gene is TRBJ2-3, the V gene TRBV4-2; 16 bases map to TRBD2. V gave up 6 bases and J gave up 6 bases; unmatched junction bases: 6. The CDR3 contains 16 residues. Germline V lookup: CDR1 LGHNA, CDR2 YNFKEQ.

The rearrangement links TRBV7-8 to TRBJ1-5; no clear D gene. There are 15 residues in the CDR3. Germline loops: CDR1 SGHVS, CDR2 FQNEAQ. Trimming pared 0 bases from V and 7 bases from J, leaving 13 bases between. CDR3: CASSLAYGSRQPQHF. Here the CDR3 DNA reads TGTGCCAGCAGCTTAGCGTATGGGAGCCGACAGCCCCAGCATTTT. The variable domain in full, completed from reference TRBV7-8 and TRBJ1-5, reads GAGVSQSPRYKVAKRGQDVALRCDPISGHVSLFWYQQALGQGPEFLTYFQNEAQLDKSGLPSDRFFAERPEGSVSTLKIQRTQQEDSAVYLCASSLAYGSRQPQHFGDGTRLSIL.

This chain joins TRBV25-1 and TRBJ1-1, with 7 bases matching TRBD1. The germline V gene encodes CDR1 MGHDK and CDR2 SYGVNS. V shed 4 bases, J shed 4 bases, and the junction held 6 bases outside the gene matches. The CDR3 is 14 residues long. Written as DNA, the CDR3 is TGTGCCAGCAGTGGCACAGGGGTGGGCACTGAAGCTTTCTTT. This gives the protein CASSGTGVGTEAFF.

This chain links TRBV5-4 with TRBJ1-4, with unresolved D. Germline lookup yields CDR1 SGHNT and CDR2 YYREEE (reference sequence). The CDR3 totals 15 residues. V was clipped by 4 bases and J by 7 bases, with 17 bases between them. CDR3 DNA sequence: TGTGCCAGCAGCCCTGGTGGGGTGTTAAGTGAAAAACTGTTTTTT. It codes for CASSPGGVLSEKLFF.

The chain carries TRBV7-2 and TRBJ1-1, with D unresolved. The V gene's germline CDR1 is SGHTA and CDR2 FQGNSA. With 2 bases removed from V and 7 bases from J, the gap between germline ends came to 11 bases. This CDR3 contains 13 residues. The CDR3 region is CASSLSPIDEAFF. DNA for the CDR3: TGTGCCAGCAGCTTAAGTCCTATTGATGAAGCTTTCTTT.

The rearrangement joins TRBV27 to TRBJ2-7, with a tentative D call TRBD1 (5 bases). Trimming pared 5 bases from V and 2 bases from J, leaving 19 bases between. The CDR3 covers 16 residues. The germline gives CDR1 MNHEY, CDR2 SMNVEV (reference sequence). The CDR3 DNA sequence: TGTGCCAGCAGTATCAGGCCAGGGTCTTACCCCTACGAGCAGTACTTC. This translates into CASSIRPGSYPYEQYF.

The chain has TRBV9 and TRBJ2-3; 8 positions match TRBD2. The germline gives CDR1 SGDLS, CDR2 YYNGEE. V dropped 4 bases and J dropped 1; count of bases not matched to a gene: 8. The CDR3 contains 16 residues. As DNA, the CDR3 is TGTGCCAGCAGCTCCCGGGGGACTAGGGGCACAGATACGCAGTATTTT. As protein: CASSSRGTRGTDTQYF. The entire variable domain, with the rest obtained from reference TRBV9 and TRBJ2-3, is as follows: DSGVTQTPKHLITATGQRVTLRCSPRSGDLSVYWYQQSLDQGLQFLIQYYNGEERAKGNILERFSAQQFPDLHSELNLSSLELGDSALYFCASSSRGTRGTDTQYFGPGTRLTVL.

The V and J genes are TRBV27 and TRBJ2-5, with 10 bases aligning to TRBD1. CDR3 size: 14 residues. V was pared by 6 bases and J by 9 bases, with 10 bases of the junction left unmatched. Germline V gene lookup returns CDR1 MNHEY and CDR2 SMNVEV (reference sequence). The CDR3 DNA follows: TGTGCCAGCAGACGGGACAGGGGTAGGGAGGCCCAGTACTTC. This translates into CASRRDRGREAQYF.

The chain uses TRBV5-6 and TRBJ2-7; a possible D gene is TRBD1 (6 bases). The CDR3 consists of 16 residues. The ends were cut back, 4 bases at V and 0 bases at J, with 17 bases in the middle. Germline assignment: CDR1 SGHDT and CDR2 YYEEEE. The CDR3, as DNA: TGTGCCAGCAGCGTCTGGGGGCCAAAACTCTCCTACGAGCAGTACTTC. This encodes CASSVWGPKLSYEQYF.

DNA for the CDR3: TGTGCCAGCAAAGGAGCGAAATCTGGGGCCAACGTCCTGACTTTC. Its translation: CASKGAKSGANVLTF. V and J are TRBV2 and TRBJ2-6; no clear D gene. The CDR3 runs to 15 residues. The germline V gene has CDR1 SNHLY and CDR2 FYNNEI. Trimming left V 7 bases short and J 1 base short, with 11 bases between.

CDR3 sequence (DNA): TGTGCCAGCAGCTTAGTTCCTACAGAGACCCAGTACTTC. Its translation is CASSLVPTETQYF. The chain recombines TRBV7-2 with TRBJ2-5; D unclear. This CDR3 contains 13 residues. V was cut by 1 base and J by 4 bases, with 7 bases left in between. Germline V CDR1 and CDR2: SGHTA, FQGNSA. The full variable domain, completed using reference TRBV7-2 and TRBJ2-5, is GAGVSQSPSNKVTEKGKDVELRCDPISGHTALYWYRQSLGQGLEFLIYFQGNSAPDKSGLPSDRFSAERTGGSVSTLTIQRTQQEDSAVYLCASSLVPTETQYFGPGTRLLVL.

CDR3 bases: TGTGCCAGCAGCAGGGTTCGATACGAGCAGTACTTC. This sequence encodes CASSRVRYEQYF. This chain joins TRBV25-1 and TRBJ2-7, with D possibly being TRBD1 (5 bases). This CDR3 is built from 12 residues. Trimming took 6 bases from V and 4 from J, leaving 10 bases between them. The germline gives CDR1 MGHDK, CDR2 SYGVNS.

The chain employs TRBV2 and TRBJ2-1; 16 nucleotides match TRBD2. CDR1 SNHLY and CDR2 FYNNEI come from the germline V gene. This CDR3 is built from 15 residues. Unmatched junction bases numbered 8, after V lost 6 bases and J lost 12 bases. The CDR3 region has the DNA TGTGCCAGCAGGGGGGGACTAGCGGGGGGGAACGGGCAGTTCTTC. Translated: CASRGGLAGGNGQFF. Using reference TRBV2 and TRBJ2-1 for the parts outside the CDR3, the full variable domain is EPEVTQTPSHQVTQMGQEVILRCVPISNHLYFYWYRQILGQKVEFLVSFYNNEISEKSEIFDDQFSVERPDGSNFTLKIRSTKLEDSAMYFCASRGGLAGGNGQFFGPGTRLTVL.

The V gene is TRBV7-2, the J gene TRBJ1-2, with D possibly TRBD1 on 5 matching bases. Germline assignment: CDR1 SGHTA and CDR2 FQGNSA. Trimming took off 5 bases at V and 1 base at J, with 11 bases between the two ends. This CDR3 comprises 14 residues. CDR3 protein: CASSLTGVNYGYTF. The DNA of the CDR3 is TGTGCCAGCAGCCTTACAGGTGTTAACTATGGCTACACCTTC.